Below, 9 T cell receptor beta chains from the same sample are listed, as sequenced in a study of CD8 T cells in Susac syndrome (dated by TCRdb to the late 2010s). Library preparation used the immunoSEQ multiplex PCR assay. RNA was extracted using the RNeasy kit, and about 0.5 to 1 ug of the RNA was reverse transcribed with random hexamers. TCRdb passed the public sequencing reads through fastp at Q25 and MiXCR, retaining productive beta sequences. Every distinct CDR3 protein forms one entry, paired with its most common genes and DNA. The sample has around 190,000 distinct CDR3 sequences on record, about 94% of them singletons. The ten largest account for around 0.096% of the sample. Source material: CD4+ T cells from PBMCs. The receptors were sampled from a human donor in good health.

V gene TRBV4-1 combines with J gene TRBJ2-5; D is possibly TRBD1 (6 bases). The CDR3 extends over 14 amino acids. Germline loops: CDR1 MGHRA, CDR2 YSYEKL. Trimming left V 2 bases short and J 5 bases short, with 12 bases between. CDR3 nucleotides: TGCGCCAGCAGCCAAAGCCAGGGGATGGAGACCCAGTACTTC. Translation gives CASSQSQGMETQYF.

This chain connects TRBV5-1 to TRBJ2-3; D is perhaps TRBD2 (5 bases). The germline V gene has CDR1 SGHRS and CDR2 YFSETQ. There are 15 residues in the CDR3. The V gene lost 2 bases and the J gene lost 0 bases, with 10 bases spanning the gap. CDR3 coding DNA: TGCGCCAGCAGCTTCGACGGGGTTAGCACAGATACGCAGTATTTT. This gives the protein CASSFDGVSTDTQYF. The whole variable domain, filled in from reference TRBV5-1 and TRBJ2-3, reads KAGVTQTPRYLIKTRGQQVTLSCSPISGHRSVSWYQQTPGQGLQFLFEYFSETQRNKGNFPGRFSGRQFSNSRSEMNVSTLELGDSALYLCASSFDGVSTDTQYFGPGTRLTVL.

V is TRBV7-9 and J is TRBJ2-7; the D call may be TRBD1 or TRBD2 (5 bases each). Germline values: CDR1 SEHNR, CDR2 FQNEAQ (reference sequence). The CDR3 covers 15 residues. V was clipped by 5 bases and J by 5 bases, with 19 bases between them. CDR3: CASSRDWGNYNEQYF. CDR3 nucleotides: TGTGCCAGCAGCAGGGATTGGGGGAATTACAACGAGCAGTACTTC.

The rearrangement joins TRBV7-9 to TRBJ2-5, with D possibly TRBD2 on 6 matching bases. Trimming removed 5 bases from V and 2 bases from J, with 12 bases in between. The CDR3 sequence is 14 residues long. Germline V gene sequence: CDR1 SEHNR, CDR2 FQNEAQ (reference sequence). The CDR3 loop reads CASSSVAVQETQYF. CDR3 sequence (DNA): TGTGCCAGCAGCAGCGTAGCGGTACAAGAGACCCAGTACTTC.

The chain joins TRBV6-1 to TRBJ1-4; 10 nucleotides align to TRBD1. Germline CDR1 reads MNHNS; CDR2 reads SASEGT. The CDR3 loop spans 14 amino acids. CDR3 in DNA: TGTGCAGGAGGACAGGGGGTGGGAAATGAAAAACTGTTTTTT. Its protein product is CAGGQGVGNEKLFF.

This clonotype was counted between two and nine times. V is TRBV6-6 and J is TRBJ1-1; D may be TRBD1 (6 bases). Trimming took 4 bases from V and 0 from J, leaving 9 bases between them. The CDR3 consists of 14 residues. Looked up from germline, CDR1 is MNHNY and CDR2 is SVGAGI (reference sequence). The CDR3 bases are TGTGCCAGCAGTTCCCGGACAGTGAACACTGAAGCTTTCTTT. It yields the protein CASSSRTVNTEAFF.

The genes are TRBV5-1 and TRBJ1-2; TRBD1 is a possible D gene (6 bases). The CDR3 covers 15 residues. Germline-derived CDR1 and CDR2 are SGHRS and YFSETQ. Trimming took off 4 bases at V and 0 bases at J, with 13 bases between the two ends. The CDR3 coding sequence is TGCGCCAGCAGCGGGCAGGGGCGATCTAACTATGGCTACACCTTC. This codes for CASSGQGRSNYGYTF. Filled out from reference TRBV5-1 and TRBJ1-2, the complete variable domain reads KAGVTQTPRYLIKTRGQQVTLSCSPISGHRSVSWYQQTPGQGLQFLFEYFSETQRNKGNFPGRFSGRQFSNSRSEMNVSTLELGDSALYLCASSGQGRSNYGYTFGSGTRLTVV.

The J gene is TRBJ2-5, the V gene TRBV28; D is ambiguous. V lost 3 bases and J 1 base, leaving 9 bases between the germline ends. CDR1 and CDR2 from the germline V gene are MDHEN and SYDVKM. The CDR3 spans 14 residues. The CDR3, as DNA: TGTGCCAGCAGTTTGGATCAGGTCCAAGAGACCCAGTACTTC. It yields the protein CASSLDQVQETQYF. Full variable domain (missing parts from reference TRBV28 and TRBJ2-5): DVKVTQSSRYLVKRTGEKVFLECVQDMDHENMFWYRQDPGLGLRLIYFSYDVKMKEKGDIPEGYSVSREKKERFSLILESASTNQTSMYLCASSLDQVQETQYFGPGTRLLVL.

The genes are TRBV5-1 and TRBJ2-6; no clear D gene. Germline values: CDR1 SGHRS, CDR2 YFSETQ. Trimming left V 4 bases short and J 1 base short, with 6 bases between. This CDR3 comprises 14 residues. CDR3 in DNA: TGCGCCAGCAGCGGCCTATCTGGGGCCAACGTCCTGACTTTC. Its translation is CASSGLSGANVLTF. The entire variable domain, with the rest obtained from reference TRBV5-1 and TRBJ2-6, is as follows: KAGVTQTPRYLIKTRGQQVTLSCSPISGHRSVSWYQQTPGQGLQFLFEYFSETQRNKGNFPGRFSGRQFSNSRSEMNVSTLELGDSALYLCASSGLSGANVLTFGAGSRLTVL.